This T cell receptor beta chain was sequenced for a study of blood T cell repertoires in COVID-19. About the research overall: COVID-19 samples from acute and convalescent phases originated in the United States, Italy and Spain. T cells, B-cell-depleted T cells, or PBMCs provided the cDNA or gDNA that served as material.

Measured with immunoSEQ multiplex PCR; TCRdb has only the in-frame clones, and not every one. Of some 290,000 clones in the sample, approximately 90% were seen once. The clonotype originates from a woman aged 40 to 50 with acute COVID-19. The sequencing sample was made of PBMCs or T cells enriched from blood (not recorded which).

The CDR3 sequence: CASSRDRGLNQPQHF. The CDR3 DNA is TGTGCCAGCAGTCGCGACAGGGGGCTCAATCAGCCCCAGCATTTT. V is TRBV6-5 and J is TRBJ1-5, with 10 bases lining up with TRBD1. V was pared by 5 bases and J by 3 bases, with 4 bases of the junction left unmatched. The CDR3 totals 15 residues. CDR1 is MNHEY and CDR2 is SVGAGI in the germline V gene.